A single sample gave rise to the 14 T cell receptor beta chains below, sequenced in a study of technical replicates of blood from a handful of donors. Assay used: immunoSEQ multiplex PCR; TCRdb lists only in-frame clones, some missing. The sample holds roughly 82,000 clones; 96% are singletons and the top ten take more than 0.35%. The source material was T cells isolated from PBMCs. These receptors originate from a human donor in good health.

The gene calls are TRBV7-9 and TRBJ2-7; 10 bases align to TRBD2. This CDR3 spans 15 amino acids. The V segment lost 6 bases and the J segment 3 bases; nucleotides outside the gene matches: 8. From germline, CDR1 is SEHNR and CDR2 FQNEAQ (reference sequence). The CDR3 is CASSPLAGVVYEQYF. As DNA, the CDR3 is TGTGCCAGCAGTCCCCTAGCGGGAGTAGTCTACGAGCAGTACTTC.

V and J are TRBV28 and TRBJ1-1; D unresolved. Germline loops: CDR1 MDHEN, CDR2 SYDVKM. The V gene lost 7 bases and the J gene lost 0 bases, with 12 bases spanning the gap. This CDR3 has 14 residues. The CDR3 loop is CASTRVGVNTEAFF. The CDR3 region has the DNA TGTGCCAGCACCCGTGTGGGAGTGAACACTGAAGCTTTCTTT. The full variable domain, in which reference TRBV28 and TRBJ1-1 provide the parts outside the CDR3, is DVKVTQSSRYLVKRTGEKVFLECVQDMDHENMFWYRQDPGLGLRLIYFSYDVKMKEKGDIPEGYSVSREKKERFSLILESASTNQTSMYLCASTRVGVNTEAFFGQGTRLTVV.

The genes are TRBV6-5 and TRBJ1-3; maybe TRBD1 (6 bases). V dropped 2 bases and J dropped 1 base, with 9 bases sitting between them. The germline V gene encodes CDR1 MNHEY and CDR2 SVGAGI. CDR3 length: 15 residues. This CDR3 is CASSYADRSGNTIYF. CDR3 nucleotide sequence: TGTGCCAGCAGTTACGCCGACAGGTCTGGAAACACCATATATTTT.

The rearrangement joins TRBV18 to TRBJ1-5; D might be TRBD1 (6 bases). Germline V gives CDR1 KGHSH, CDR2 LQKENI. The V end lost 6 bases, the J end lost 5 bases, and 14 bases lay between the germline ends. This CDR3 is built from 14 residues. The DNA of the CDR3 is TGTGCCAGCTCCCTACAGGGATCAGATCAGCCCCAGCATTTT. It specifies CASSLQGSDQPQHF. Drawing the rest from reference TRBV18 and TRBJ1-5, the complete variable domain is NAGVMQNPRHLVRRRGQEARLRCSPMKGHSHVYWYRQLPEEGLKFMVYLQKENIIDESGMPKERFSAEFPKEGPSILRIQQVVRGDSAAYFCASSLQGSDQPQHFGDGTRLSIL.

The chain links TRBV6-5 to TRBJ1-1; D not certain. Trimming shortened V by 2 bases and J by 7 bases, and 14 bases separated the two germline ends. The length of the CDR3 is 14 residues. Per germline, CDR1 MNHEY and CDR2 SVGAGI. For the CDR3, the DNA is TGTGCCAGCAGTTACGGCGACGGAGGTGTTGAAGCTTTCTTT. It translates to CASSYGDGGVEAFF.

This sequence joins TRBV11-2 and TRBJ2-7; the match to TRBD2 covers 8 bases. In germline, CDR1 is SGHAT, CDR2 FQNNGV. The CDR3 has 14 residues. Trimming cost V 2 bases and J 0 bases; bases outside gene matches: 0. CDR3 sequence: CASSLTSGSYEQYF. The CDR3 DNA reads TGTGCCAGCAGCTTAACTAGCGGCTCCTACGAGCAGTACTTC.

The gene calls are TRBV11-2 and TRBJ1-1, with D possibly being TRBD1 (6 bases). The CDR3 runs to 14 residues. From germline, CDR1 is SGHAT and CDR2 FQNNGV. Trimming shortened V by 1 base and J by 5 bases, and 11 bases separated the two germline ends. The CDR3 sequence is CASSLVDQGTEAFF. The CDR3 DNA is TGTGCCAGCAGCTTAGTAGACCAGGGGACTGAAGCTTTCTTT.

V and J are TRBV11-3 and TRBJ1-2; a weak D match, TRBD1 (5 bases). Germline V CDR1 and CDR2: SGHNT, YENEEA. The CDR3 sequence is 13 residues long. Trimming took off 2 bases at V and 8 bases at J, with 12 bases between the two ends. The CDR3 DNA follows: TGTGCCAGCAGCTTAAGTTCGGGGGTCGGCTACACCTTC. This gives the protein CASSLSSGVGYTF. Using reference TRBV11-3 and TRBJ1-2 for the parts outside the CDR3, the full variable domain is EAGVVQSPRYKIIEKKQPVAFWCNPISGHNTLYWYLQNLGQGPELLIRYENEEAVDDSQLPKDRFSAERLKGVDSTLKIQPAELGDSAVYLCASSLSSGVGYTFGSGTRLTVV.

The V gene is TRBV29-1, the J gene TRBJ2-2, with D hard to call. The length of the CDR3 is 16 residues. CDR1 and CDR2 from the germline V gene are SQVTM and ANQGSEA. Trimming took off 4 bases at V and 0 bases at J, with 15 bases between the two ends. Written as DNA, the CDR3 is TGCAGCGTTGGTCCCACGTCTCGGGCGAACACCGGGGAGCTGTTTTTT. The encoded protein is CSVGPTSRANTGELFF.

V usage is TRBV6-1 and J usage is TRBJ2-7; 7 bases line up with TRBD1. Germline CDR1 reads MNHNS; CDR2 reads SASEGT. The trim removed 1 base at V and 2 bases at J, leaving 8 bases unmatched. The CDR3 totals 16 residues. In nucleotides, the CDR3 is TGTGCCAGCAGTGAAGTTCTTGGGACAGTCACCTACGAGCAGTACTTC. Translated, it gives CASSEVLGTVTYEQYF.

This chain connects TRBV9 to TRBJ2-6; no firm D call. Germline values: CDR1 SGDLS, CDR2 YYNGEE. CDR3 length equals 14 residues. V was shortened by 0 bases and J by 3 bases, with 4 bases between the two germline ends. The CDR3 DNA sequence: TGTGCCAGCAGCGTAGCGGGTGGGGCCAACGTCCTGACTTTC. It specifies CASSVAGGANVLTF.

In this sample, this clone turned up once. J is TRBJ1-2 and V is TRBV9; D is perhaps TRBD1 (5 bases). Trimming shortened V by 3 bases and J by 3 bases, and 12 bases separated the two germline ends. CDR1 SGDLS and CDR2 YYNGEE come from the germline V gene. The CDR3 spans 14 residues. The CDR3, as DNA: TGTGCCAGCAGCGGATATGACAGAGACTATGGCTACACCTTC. Translated, it gives CASSGYDRDYGYTF.

The DNA for the CDR3 is TGTGCCAGTAGTTTCCAGGGCAATCAGCCCCAGCATTTT. Its protein product is CASSFQGNQPQHF. The chain combines TRBV19 with TRBJ1-5; D gene uncertain. The length of the CDR3 is 13 residues. Germline CDR1 is LNHDA and CDR2 is SQIVND (reference sequence). V was shortened by 5 bases and J by 2 bases, with 7 bases between the two germline ends.

The V call is TRBV4-3, the J call TRBJ2-7; perhaps TRBD2 as D (5 bases). Trimming shortened V by 3 bases and J by 2 bases, and 23 bases separated the two germline ends. The V gene's germline CDR1 is LGHNA and CDR2 YSLEER. This CDR3 has 18 residues. CDR3 in amino acids: CASSHATTGGSTTYEQYF. CDR3 nucleotide sequence: TGCGCCAGCAGCCACGCTACGACTGGAGGCTCTACTACCTACGAGCAGTACTTC.